These 17 T cell receptor beta chains were all obtained from the same sample, sequenced in a study of spatial heterogeneity in lung cancer. Notes on the study in general: Intratumoral expanded alpha and beta TCR counts were found to track tumor mutation counts.

These receptors are not linked to any known antigen. Time point described: sample taken at primary tumor resection. Using its own MiXCR run on the 5' RACE reads, TCRdb lists one record per CDR3 protein. The sample lists about 20,000 distinct CDR3 sequences; 15% to 20% were seen once. This specimen was lung tumor tissue, taken at surgery. These receptors were collected from a female donor with early-stage non-small cell lung cancer.

This clonotype rates as medium-sized. J is TRBJ1-1 and V is TRBV12-3 or TRBV12-4; 7 nucleotides align to TRBD1. The CDR3 has 13 residues. V shed 5 bases, J shed 11 bases, and the junction held 11 bases outside the gene matches. Here the CDR3 reads CASSETGRKGAFF. CDR3 bases: TGTGCCAGCAGTGAGACAGGGAGGAAGGGGGCTTTCTTT.

J is TRBJ2-3 and V is TRBV20-1; maybe TRBD2 (5 bases). The CDR3 covers 15 residues. V was shortened by 3 bases and J by 4 bases, with 17 bases between the two germline ends. CDR1 is DFQATT and CDR2 is SNEGSKA in the germline V gene (reference sequence). CDR3 loop: CSARDLSVNADTQYF. CDR3 bases: TGCAGTGCTAGGGACCTTAGCGTAAACGCAGATACGCAGTATTTT.

Ten or more counts support this clonotype. The CDR3 DNA reads as TGTGCCACCTCGCATGGGGGGGCAAGGACAGATACGCAGTATTTT. Encoded protein: CATSHGGARTDTQYF. The V and J genes are TRBV10-3 and TRBJ2-3; a possible D gene is TRBD2 (7 bases). The CDR3 contains 15 residues. Per the germline V gene, CDR1 is ENHRY and CDR2 is SYGVKD. Trimming shortened V by 10 bases and J by 3 bases, and 20 bases separated the two germline ends.

The chain is built from TRBV12-3 or TRBV12-4 and TRBJ2-1, with unresolved D. Trimming pared 6 bases from V and 10 bases from J, leaving 16 bases between. The CDR3 extends over 13 amino acids. The CDR3 DNA is TGTGCCAGCAGGAAGGACGGTGTGGGAGAGCAGTTCTTC. Amino acids: CASRKDGVGEQFF.

J is TRBJ2-7 and V is TRBV20-1; TRBD1 is a possible D gene (6 bases). Trimming took 6 bases from V and 2 from J, leaving 20 bases between them. Germline assignment: CDR1 DFQATT and CDR2 SNEGSKA (reference sequence). CDR3 length: 15 amino acids. The CDR3: CSAPNRDKATYEQYF. The CDR3 DNA reads as TGCAGTGCCCCAAACCGGGACAAGGCCACCTACGAGCAGTACTTC.

Turning to this clonotype: This may arise from a read error, as a much more abundant clone is one base away. The conserved phenylalanine or tryptophan normally closing the CDR3 is absent here, so this likely arose from a read error. The chain uses TRBV7-9 and TRBJ2-5; D is unresolved. V lost 1 base and J 2 bases, leaving 11 bases between the germline ends. CDR3 length: 15 amino acids. Germline V CDR1 and CDR2: SEHNR, FQNEAQ (reference sequence). The DNA of the CDR3 is TGTGCCAGCAGCTTAGTAACCGCACCACAAGAGACCCAGTACTCC. Translated, it gives CASSLVTAPQETQYS.

CDR3 protein: CASSSSRETQYF. In nucleotides, the CDR3 is TGTGCCAGCAGTTCTAGCCGTGAGACCCAGTACTTC. This sequence joins TRBV28 and TRBJ2-5, with D tentatively TRBD2 (5 bases). Between the trimmed V and J ends, which lost 4 bases and 5 bases, there was a span of 8 bases. The CDR3 spans 12 residues. Looked up from germline, CDR1 is MDHEN and CDR2 is SYDVKM.

The chain has TRBV19 and TRBJ2-2; a possible D gene is TRBD1 (6 bases). Germline loops: CDR1 LNHDA, CDR2 SQIVND (reference sequence). Trimming cost V 6 bases and J 4 bases, with 15 bases left between them. This CDR3 contains 15 residues. The CDR3 nucleotides are TGTGCCAGTAGGGAAGGGACACAGATCACCGGGGAGCTGTTTTTT. Translation gives CASREGTQITGELFF.

This clonotype was seen only a few times. V and J are TRBV29-1 and TRBJ2-3; 9 bases are a match to TRBD2. Germline V gene lookup returns CDR1 SQVTM and CDR2 ANQGSEA. V was pared by 7 bases and J by 5 bases, with 13 bases of the junction left unmatched. The CDR3 has 15 residues. Here the CDR3 reads CSARQAGGPRDTQYF. CDR3 coding DNA: TGCAGCGCCCGTCAGGCGGGAGGGCCAAGAGATACGCAGTATTTT.

This clonotype appeared many times. The rearrangement uses TRBV5-1 and TRBJ2-2; D unclear. CDR3 size: 13 residues. The V gene lost 0 bases and the J gene lost 4 bases, with 4 bases spanning the gap. Germline V gene data show CDR1 as SGHRS and CDR2 as YFSETQ. In DNA, the CDR3 is TGCGCCAGCAGCTTGGCTGGCACCGGGGAGCTGTTTTTT. Translation: CASSLAGTGELFF.

This clonotype came up a few times. The rearrangement links TRBV3-1 to TRBJ2-7; a weak D match, TRBD2 (6 bases). Germline V gene sequence: CDR1 LGHDT, CDR2 YNNKEL (reference sequence). The CDR3 contains 13 residues. V was pared by 1 base and J by 6 bases, with 10 bases between. CDR3 in amino acids: CASSQGTTGEQYF. CDR3 in DNA: TGTGCCAGCAGCCAAGGGACTACTGGCGAGCAGTACTTC.

This clonotype was observed a handful of times. The V call is TRBV5-4, the J call TRBJ2-7, with a tentative D call TRBD2 (6 bases). Germline V gives CDR1 SGHNT, CDR2 YYREEE (reference sequence). V lost 4 bases to trimming and J lost 6 bases, with 17 bases between them. This CDR3 contains 14 residues. CDR3 protein: CASSPPGRDSEQYF. The DNA of the CDR3 is TGTGCCAGCAGCCCCCCTGGGCGGGATAGCGAGCAGTACTTC.

This clonotype was detected a few times. The V and J genes are TRBV29-1 and TRBJ2-2; 9 bases align to TRBD1. This CDR3 region has 13 residues. Germline V gene data show CDR1 as SQVTM and CDR2 as ANQGSEA. The V gene end was trimmed by 6 bases and the J gene end by 7 bases; junction bases not matched to a gene: 6. The CDR3: CSVQDRGDGELFF. CDR3 in DNA: TGCAGCGTACAGGACAGGGGAGACGGGGAGCTGTTTTTT.

This chain uses TRBV20-1 with TRBJ2-7; tentative D call: TRBD1 (5 bases). Trimming took off 6 bases at V and 2 bases at J, with 17 bases between the two ends. Germline V lookup: CDR1 DFQATT, CDR2 SNEGSKA (reference sequence). The CDR3 totals 14 residues. CDR3 in amino acids: CSARHGQVAYEQYF. DNA of the CDR3: TGCAGTGCCCGACACGGACAAGTTGCCTACGAGCAGTACTTC.

This clonotype counts as medium-sized. J is TRBJ2-5 and V is TRBV29-1; 9 bases are a match to TRBD2. The germline gives CDR1 SQVTM, CDR2 ANQGSEA. CDR3 length: 14 residues. J gave up 5 bases and V 4 bases, and 8 bases lay outside the gene matches. The DNA of the CDR3 is TGCAGCGTTGTGGGAGCGGGGGGAGGGGAGACCCAGTACTTC. This gives the protein CSVVGAGGGETQYF.

This clonotype was recorded at least ten times. The J gene is TRBJ2-1, the V gene TRBV12-3 or TRBV12-4; perhaps D is TRBD1 or TRBD2 (5 bases each). The V end was cut by 6 bases, the J end by 10 bases, with 13 bases between. CDR3 length: 12 amino acids. The CDR3 region is CASSLSGTEQFF. CDR3 nucleotides: TGTGCCAGCAGCCTATCCGGGACGGAGCAGTTCTTC.

The chain carries TRBV18 and TRBJ2-4, with 12 bases matching TRBD1. The CDR3 is made up of 17 amino acids. The ends lost 6 bases at V and 6 bases at J; junction bases unmatched: 12. Germline V gene lookup returns CDR1 KGHSH and CDR2 LQKENI. This chain's CDR3 is CASSPGTGGFAGNIQYF. CDR3 DNA sequence: TGTGCCAGCTCGCCTGGGACAGGGGGCTTTGCAGGAAACATTCAGTACTTC.